Below are 15 T cell receptor beta chains sequenced from a single sample in a study of cytomegalovirus exposure and HLA in healthy donors. The PCR made use of 60 Vbeta and 13 Jbeta primers. Sequencing used immunoSEQ multiplex PCR; TCRdb keeps in-frame clones, though not all of them. The sample data list about 130,000 clones. Sequencing input: PBMCs. These receptors all stem from a woman aged 60-75 years in good health and CMV-seronegative.

In nucleotides, the CDR3 is TGTGCCAGCAGTGAGAGGGGGGAGACCCAGTACTTC. It specifies CASSERGETQYF. The V gene is TRBV6-1, the J gene TRBJ2-5; D is possibly TRBD1 (6 bases). The germline V gene encodes CDR1 MNHNS and CDR2 SASEGT. The CDR3 is 12 amino acids. Trimming pared 3 bases from V and 5 bases from J, leaving 7 bases between.

The V call is TRBV28, the J call TRBJ2-5; TRBD2 matches at 9 bases. The V segment lost 3 bases and the J segment 2 bases; nucleotides outside the gene matches: 7. Germline-derived CDR1 and CDR2 are MDHEN and SYDVKM. The CDR3 length is 16 residues. The CDR3 loop reads CASSFTRLAEQETQYF. CDR3 sequence (DNA): TGTGCCAGCAGTTTTACGAGACTAGCGGAGCAAGAGACCCAGTACTTC.

The chain recombines TRBV30 with TRBJ2-3; 7 bases agree with TRBD2. The CDR3 is 15 amino acids. The V gene end was trimmed by 4 bases and the J gene end by 5 bases; junction bases not matched to a gene: 12. Per germline, CDR1 GTSNPN and CDR2 SVGIG (reference sequence). CDR3 coding DNA: TGTGCCTGGAAGGTAGCGGGCGTTTTTGTAGATACGCAGTATTTT. It encodes CAWKVAGVFVDTQYF.

The V and J genes are TRBV21-1 and TRBJ2-2; the D call in the table, TRBD2, was not verified against the DNA. TRBV21-1 is designated a pseudogene. CDR3 length equals 17 residues. The CDR3 bases are TGTGCCAGCAGCCCTGGGACTAGCGGGGTTATCGGCGGGGAGCTGTTTTTT. This codes for CASSPGTSGVIGGELFF.

CDR3 sequence (DNA): TGCGCCAGCAGCTTGGCCGTTAACTATGGCTACACCTTC. This translates into CASSLAVNYGYTF. The chain combines TRBV5-1 with TRBJ1-2; D gene uncertain. Trimming removed 0 bases from V and 1 base from J, with 4 bases in between. The CDR3 extends over 13 amino acids. Germline V gene lookup returns CDR1 SGHRS and CDR2 YFSETQ.

This chain connects TRBV5-6 to TRBJ2-3; 8 bases fit TRBD2. The V segment lost 3 bases and the J segment 5 bases; nucleotides outside the gene matches: 8. The CDR3 totals 15 residues. Per germline, CDR1 SGHDT and CDR2 YYEEEE. CDR3 coding DNA: TGTGCCAGCAGCTCGACCGTCCGGGGGGGAGATACGCAGTATTTT. This encodes CASSSTVRGGDTQYF.

This chain connects TRBV2 to TRBJ2-2; no clear D. Germline assignment: CDR1 SNHLY and CDR2 FYNNEI. Trimming took off 5 bases at V and 6 bases at J, with 13 bases between the two ends. This CDR3 is 14 amino acids long. In DNA form, the CDR3 reads TGTGCCAGCAGTCTTGCCAGTTTGGCCGGGGAGCTGTTTTTT. Protein product: CASSLASLAGELFF.

The chain employs TRBV2 and TRBJ1-2; no clear D. Trimming removed 4 bases at V and 7 bases at J, with 10 bases between. This CDR3 is built from 12 residues. Per the germline V gene, CDR1 is SNHLY and CDR2 is FYNNEI. Here the CDR3 DNA reads TGTGCCAGCAGTGGTATAGGGAGTGGCTACACCTTC. Protein: CASSGIGSGYTF.

V and J are TRBV13 and TRBJ2-5, with unresolved D. The J call is uncertain, as TRBJ2-7 better fits the DNA end. The germline CDR1 and CDR2 sequences are PRHDT and FYEKMQ (reference sequence). CDR3 length: 13 residues. The CDR3, as DNA: TGTGCCAGCAGCTTAGGGCAGGACTACGAGCAGTACTTC. The encoded protein is CASSLGQDYEQYF.

This chain connects TRBV6-6 to TRBJ2-7, with D tentatively TRBD2 (6 bases). Germline values: CDR1 MNHNY, CDR2 SVGAGI (reference sequence). The CDR3 consists of 14 residues. V lost 2 bases and J lost 4, with 12 bases in between. The CDR3 region has the DNA TGTGCCAGCAGTTACACGGGAGAATCTTACGAGCAGTACTTC. Protein product: CASSYTGESYEQYF.

CDR3 nucleotide sequence: TGTGCCAGCTCACCACCGGGACAACAATCCTACAATGAGCAGTTCTTC. It is translated as CASSPPGQQSYNEQFF. This sequence joins TRBV18 and TRBJ2-1, with D possibly TRBD1 on 6 matching bases. Germline CDR1 reads KGHSH; CDR2 reads LQKENI. The CDR3 covers 16 residues. Trimming pared 0 bases from V and 1 base from J, leaving 10 bases between.

The chain combines TRBV2 with TRBJ2-7; D perhaps matches TRBD1 (5 bases). Per germline, CDR1 SNHLY and CDR2 FYNNEI. Trimming stripped 8 bases from V and 4 bases from J, with 9 bases between. This CDR3 region has 11 residues. The CDR3, as DNA: TGTGCCAGCGGCGACAGTTACGAGCAGTACTTC. Amino acid sequence: CASGDSYEQYF.

The chain carries TRBV27 and TRBJ1-4; tentative D call: TRBD1 (5 bases). V was clipped by 6 bases and J by 1 base, with 15 bases between them. CDR3 length: 16 residues. Germline V gives CDR1 MNHEY, CDR2 SMNVEV (reference sequence). The CDR3: CASSFYGGGTNEKLFF. CDR3 in DNA: TGTGCCAGCAGCTTTTACGGCGGGGGAACTAATGAAAAACTGTTTTTT.

Note on this clone: The junction shows a germline mismatch at one end, possibly a read error. CDR3 bases: TGCAGTGTTGGCAGGGGGAACACTGAAGCTTTCTTT. Protein sequence: CSVGRGNTEAFF. J is TRBJ1-1 and V is TRBV29-1; tentatively, D is TRBD1 (6 bases). The CDR3 has 12 amino acids. The germline gives CDR1 SQVTM, CDR2 ANQGSEA.

The chain links TRBV5-1 to TRBJ2-1; D call uncertain. This CDR3 contains 11 residues. From germline, CDR1 is SGHRS and CDR2 YFSETQ. Trimming took 7 bases from V and 6 from J, leaving 8 bases between them. The CDR3 is CASFASNEQFF. CDR3 DNA: TGCGCCAGCTTCGCGAGCAATGAGCAGTTCTTC.